This TCR beta chain was found in a study of cytomegalovirus exposure and HLA in healthy donors. Study at large: The study's early data release held 80 million to 95 million unique TCRs from HLA-typed donors.

The CDR3 sequence is 12 residues long. CDR1 and CDR2 from the germline V gene are SGHNT and YYREEE (reference sequence). The PCR ran on 60 Vbeta and 13 Jbeta primers. Method: immunoSEQ multiplex PCR; TCRdb's copy keeps in-frame clones and lacks some. The table includes some 140,000 clones, around 80% detected once. Turning to this clone: Germline is not matched at one junction end, which may reflect a read error.

Sequenced input: PBMCs. The genes are TRBV5-4 and TRBJ2-7, with D unclear. The receptor was derived from a man between 40 and 49 years old in good health and CMV-seropositive. The CDR3 coding sequence is TGTGCCAGCAGTTTGGGTACCTACGAGCAGTACTTC. Translated: CASSLGTYEQYF.